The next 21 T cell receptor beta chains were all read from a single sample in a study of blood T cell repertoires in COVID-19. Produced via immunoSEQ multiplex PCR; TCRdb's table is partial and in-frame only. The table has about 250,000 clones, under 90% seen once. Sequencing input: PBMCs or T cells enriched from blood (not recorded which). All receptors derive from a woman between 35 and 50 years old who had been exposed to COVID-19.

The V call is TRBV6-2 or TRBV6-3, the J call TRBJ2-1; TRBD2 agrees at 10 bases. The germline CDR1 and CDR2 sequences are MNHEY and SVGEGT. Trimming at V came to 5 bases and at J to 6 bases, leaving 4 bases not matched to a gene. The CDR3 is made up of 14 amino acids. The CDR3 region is CASSLLAGINEQFF. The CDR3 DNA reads TGTGCCAGCAGTCTACTAGCGGGGATCAATGAGCAGTTCTTC.

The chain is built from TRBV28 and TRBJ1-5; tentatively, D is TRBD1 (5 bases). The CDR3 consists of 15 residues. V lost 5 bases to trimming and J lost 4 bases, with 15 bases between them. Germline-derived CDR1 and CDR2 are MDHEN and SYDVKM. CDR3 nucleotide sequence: TGTGCCAGCAGTCTCGGGGGGGTTAAGAATCAGCCCCAGCATTTT. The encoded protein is CASSLGGVKNQPQHF.

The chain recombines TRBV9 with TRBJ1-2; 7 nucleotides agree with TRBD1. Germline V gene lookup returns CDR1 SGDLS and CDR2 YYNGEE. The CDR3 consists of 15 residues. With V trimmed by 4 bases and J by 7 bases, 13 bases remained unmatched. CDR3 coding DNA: TGTGCCAGCAGCACGCACGACACAGGGGACCTTGGCTACACCTTC. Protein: CASSTHDTGDLGYTF.

CDR3 sequence: CASSYKRFGGAVFSPLHF. In DNA form, the CDR3 reads TGTGCCAGCAGTTACAAGAGGTTCGGGGGGGCCGTATTTTCACCCCTCCACTTT. The rearrangement uses TRBV6-2 or TRBV6-3 and TRBJ1-6; maybe TRBD1 (6 bases). Trimming took 2 bases from V and 9 from J, leaving 23 bases between them. Germline assignment: CDR1 MNHEY and CDR2 SVGEGT. The CDR3 runs to 18 residues.

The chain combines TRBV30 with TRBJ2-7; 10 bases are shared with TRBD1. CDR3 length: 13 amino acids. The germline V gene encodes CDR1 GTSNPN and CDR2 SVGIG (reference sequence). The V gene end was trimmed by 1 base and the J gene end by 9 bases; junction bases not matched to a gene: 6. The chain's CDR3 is CAWSGGQGRVQYF. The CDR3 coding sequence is TGTGCCTGGAGTGGGGGACAGGGGAGGGTGCAGTACTTC.

The CDR3 here is CASSATGTDEQFF. The DNA for the CDR3 is TGCGCCAGCAGCGCAACCGGGACAGATGAGCAGTTCTTC. V is TRBV5-1 and J is TRBJ2-1; 7 bases agree with TRBD1. Per germline, CDR1 SGHRS and CDR2 YFSETQ. This CDR3 has 13 residues. Losses at the gene ends were 4 bases for V and 8 bases for J; bases not matched to a gene: 6.

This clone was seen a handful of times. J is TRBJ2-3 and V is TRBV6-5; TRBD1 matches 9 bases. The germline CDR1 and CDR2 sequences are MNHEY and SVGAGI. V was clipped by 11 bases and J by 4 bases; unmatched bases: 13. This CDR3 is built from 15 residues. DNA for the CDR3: TGTGCCGGGGGCGGCGGGACAGGGACAGCAGATACGCAGTATTTT. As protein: CAGGGGTGTADTQYF.

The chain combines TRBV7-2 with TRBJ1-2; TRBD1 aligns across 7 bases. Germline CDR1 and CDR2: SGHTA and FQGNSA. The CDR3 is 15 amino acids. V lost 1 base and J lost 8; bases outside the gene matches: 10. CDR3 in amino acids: CASSLVGTQGIGYTF. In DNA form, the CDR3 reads TGTGCCAGCAGCTTAGTGGGGACACAGGGGATCGGCTACACCTTC.

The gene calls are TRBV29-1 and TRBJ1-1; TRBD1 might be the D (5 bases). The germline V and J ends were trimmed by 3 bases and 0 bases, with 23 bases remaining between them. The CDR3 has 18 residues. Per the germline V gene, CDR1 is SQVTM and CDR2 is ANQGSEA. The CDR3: CSVEGIAGTSSMNTEAFF. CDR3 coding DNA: TGCAGCGTTGAGGGGATCGCCGGGACTTCTTCCATGAACACTGAAGCTTTCTTT.

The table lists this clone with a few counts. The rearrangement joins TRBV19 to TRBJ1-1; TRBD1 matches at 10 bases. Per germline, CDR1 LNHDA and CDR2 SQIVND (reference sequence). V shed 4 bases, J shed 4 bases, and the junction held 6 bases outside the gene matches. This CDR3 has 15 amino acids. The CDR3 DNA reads TGTGCCAGTAGTAGGGAGACAGGGGGCCGCACTGAAGCTTTCTTT. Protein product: CASSRETGGRTEAFF.

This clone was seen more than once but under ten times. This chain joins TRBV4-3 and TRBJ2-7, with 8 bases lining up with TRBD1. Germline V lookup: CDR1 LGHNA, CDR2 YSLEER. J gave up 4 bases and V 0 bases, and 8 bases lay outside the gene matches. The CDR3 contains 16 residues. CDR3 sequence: CASSQDRAGGMYEQYF. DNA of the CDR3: TGCGCCAGCAGCCAAGATAGGGCAGGGGGCATGTACGAGCAGTACTTC.

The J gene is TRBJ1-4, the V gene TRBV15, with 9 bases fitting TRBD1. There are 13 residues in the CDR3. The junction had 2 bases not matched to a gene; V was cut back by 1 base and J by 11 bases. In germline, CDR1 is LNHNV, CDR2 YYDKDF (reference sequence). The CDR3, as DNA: TGTGCCACCAGCAGAGCTGGGACAGGGAAACTGTTTTTT. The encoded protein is CATSRAGTGKLFF.

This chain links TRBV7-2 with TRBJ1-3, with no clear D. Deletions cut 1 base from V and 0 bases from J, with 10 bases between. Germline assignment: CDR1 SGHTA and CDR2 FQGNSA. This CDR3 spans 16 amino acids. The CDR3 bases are TGTGCCAGCAGCTTAGGAGCGGCAAACTCTGGAAACACCATATATTTT. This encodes CASSLGAANSGNTIYF.

The CDR3, as DNA: TGTGCCAGCAGTGATAGGGGGACAGGGTCCTACAATGAGCAGTTCTTC. As protein: CASSDRGTGSYNEQFF. This sequence joins TRBV2 and TRBJ2-1; TRBD1 matches at 9 bases. Germline lookup yields CDR1 SNHLY and CDR2 FYNNEI. V was clipped by 3 bases and J by 1 base; unmatched bases: 4. The CDR3 totals 16 residues.

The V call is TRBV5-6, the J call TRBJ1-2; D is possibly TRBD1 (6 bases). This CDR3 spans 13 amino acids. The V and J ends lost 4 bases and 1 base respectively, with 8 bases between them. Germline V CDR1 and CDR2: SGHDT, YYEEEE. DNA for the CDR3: TGTGCCAGCAGCCTGGACAGTAACTATGGCTACACCTTC. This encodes CASSLDSNYGYTF. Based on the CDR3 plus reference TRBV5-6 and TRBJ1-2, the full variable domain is DAGVTQSPTHLIKTRGQQVTLRCSPKSGHDTVSWYQQALGQGPQFIFQYYEEEERQRGNFPDRFSGHQFPNYSSELNVNALLLGDSALYLCASSLDSNYGYTFGSGTRLTVV.

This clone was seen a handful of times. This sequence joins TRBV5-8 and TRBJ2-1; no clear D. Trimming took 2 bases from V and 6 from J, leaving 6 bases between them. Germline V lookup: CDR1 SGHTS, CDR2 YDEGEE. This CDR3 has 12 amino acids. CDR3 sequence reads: CASSFNINEQFF. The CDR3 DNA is TGTGCCAGCAGCTTTAACATCAATGAGCAGTTCTTC.

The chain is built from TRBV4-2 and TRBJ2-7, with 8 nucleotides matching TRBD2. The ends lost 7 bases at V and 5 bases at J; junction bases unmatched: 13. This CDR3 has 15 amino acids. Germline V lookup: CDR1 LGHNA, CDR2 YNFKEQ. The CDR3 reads CASTRGGLMEDEQYF. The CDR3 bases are TGTGCCAGCACCCGGGGGGGCCTCATGGAGGACGAGCAGTACTTC.

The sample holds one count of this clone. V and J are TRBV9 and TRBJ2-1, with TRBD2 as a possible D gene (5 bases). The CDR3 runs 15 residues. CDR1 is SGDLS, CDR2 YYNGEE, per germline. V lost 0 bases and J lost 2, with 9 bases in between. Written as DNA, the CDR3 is TGTGCCAGCAGCGTAGAAGAGGGAACCTACAATGAGCAGTTCTTC. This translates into CASSVEEGTYNEQFF.

For the CDR3, the DNA is TGTGCCAGTAGTATAGTCCAGGGGGACGGCTACACCTTC. It encodes CASSIVQGDGYTF. This chain uses TRBV19 with TRBJ1-2; 7 bases map to TRBD1. The CDR3 extends over 13 amino acids. The germline V gene has CDR1 LNHDA and CDR2 SQIVND (reference sequence). V lost 1 base and J lost 8; bases outside the gene matches: 4.

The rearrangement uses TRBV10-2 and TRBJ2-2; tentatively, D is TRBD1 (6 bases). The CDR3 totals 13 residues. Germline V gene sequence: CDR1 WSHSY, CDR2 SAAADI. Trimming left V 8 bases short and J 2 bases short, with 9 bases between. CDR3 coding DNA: TGCGCCAGCGGGACAACTAACACCGGGGAGCTGTTTTTT. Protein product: CASGTTNTGELFF.

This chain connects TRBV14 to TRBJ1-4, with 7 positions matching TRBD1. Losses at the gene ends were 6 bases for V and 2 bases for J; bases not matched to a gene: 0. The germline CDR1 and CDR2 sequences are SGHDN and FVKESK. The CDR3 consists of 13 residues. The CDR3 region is CASRGQTNEKLFF. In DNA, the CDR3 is TGTGCCAGCAGGGGACAGACTAATGAAAAACTGTTTTTT.